This entry concerns a single T cell receptor (beta chain). The V segment lost 8 bases and the J segment 4 bases; nucleotides outside the gene matches: 18. Per the germline V gene, CDR1 is LGHDT and CDR2 is YNNKEL (reference sequence). This CDR3 spans 18 amino acids. TCR beta CDR3 regions were amplified from RNA transcripts. TCR CDR3 underwent first-round RT-PCR with the HTBI primer set. TCRdb fed the multiplex PCR reads into MiXCR, producing one record per CDR3 protein. The sample contains roughly 300,000 distinct CDR3 sequences, over 20% of which appear only once. This sample is drawn from a study of T cells in Graves' hyperthyroidism and ophthalmopathy. Together with thyroid ultrasound, orbital computed tomography, serum thyroxine and TRAb, clinical symptoms were used for diagnoses.

Material: blood. The TCR originated in a woman between 50 and 59 years old with Graves' hyperthyroidism. The V gene is TRBV3-1, the J gene TRBJ1-3, with 9 bases identical to TRBD1. The CDR3 here is CASPPGQGRGNAGNTIYF. The CDR3 DNA follows: TGTGCCAGCCCCCCGGGACAGGGAAGGGGGAACGCAGGAAACACCATATATTTT.